The 10 T cell receptor beta chains below were found in one sample sequenced in a study of blood T cell repertoires in COVID-19 (dated by TCRdb to 2018 to 2020). Library construction relied on the immunoSEQ multiplex PCR assay. TCRdb holds this immuneACCESS table with in-frame rearrangements only. Some clones are missing; in checked studies, unresolved V genes explain under half, and the rest has no known cause. The sample records about 190,000 clones, roughly four fifths of which are singletons. Clones ranked in the top ten supply around 6.1% of the sample. The sample was peripheral blood. The receptors originated from a woman in her thirties or forties with acute or convalescent COVID-19.

The chain carries TRBV29-1 and TRBJ2-3; tentatively, D is TRBD2 (6 bases). Germline V gives CDR1 SQVTM, CDR2 ANQGSEA. This CDR3 has 13 residues. The germline V and J ends were trimmed by 8 bases and 3 bases, with 15 bases remaining between them. The CDR3 loop is CSPEGTLTDTQYF. For the CDR3, the DNA is TGCAGCCCGGAAGGGACTCTTACAGATACGCAGTATTTT.

This chain connects TRBV28 to TRBJ2-1, with 8 bases aligning to TRBD2. The germline gives CDR1 MDHEN, CDR2 SYDVKM. This CDR3 spans 15 amino acids. The V segment lost 7 bases and the J segment 4 bases; nucleotides outside the gene matches: 9. CDR3 protein: CASTSGTREYNEQFF. The CDR3 region has the DNA TGTGCCAGCACCTCCGGGACTAGGGAATACAATGAGCAGTTCTTC.

The V gene is TRBV29-1, the J gene TRBJ1-5; tentatively, D is TRBD1 (5 bases). CDR3 length equals 14 residues. V lost 5 bases and J 1 base, leaving 12 bases between the germline ends. Germline values: CDR1 SQVTM, CDR2 ANQGSEA. CDR3 protein: CSVRTGASNQPQHF. The CDR3 DNA sequence: TGCAGCGTTCGTACTGGGGCGAGCAATCAGCCCCAGCATTTT.

V gene TRBV15 combines with J gene TRBJ1-5, with TRBD1 matching over 12 bases. With V trimmed by 11 bases and J by 0 bases, 14 bases remained unmatched. Per germline, CDR1 LNHNV and CDR2 YYDKDF (reference sequence). The CDR3 is 18 residues long. The CDR3 sequence is CASEGGTGGPYSNQPQHF. CDR3 nucleotides: TGTGCCTCCGAAGGGGGGACAGGGGGCCCCTATAGCAATCAGCCCCAGCATTTT.

As concerns this clone: Compared with germline, one end of the junction differs, possibly owing to a read error. J is TRBJ2-1 and V is TRBV12-5, with D possibly TRBD2 on 6 matching bases. CDR1 and CDR2 from the germline V gene are LGHNT and FRNRAP. CDR3 length: 13 amino acids. The CDR3 DNA reads as TGTGCTAGTGCCTGGGACTCCAACAATGAGCAGTTCTTC. Its protein is CASAWDSNNEQFF.

The chain carries TRBV3-1 (or the pseudogene TRBV3-2) and TRBJ1-3; D unclear. The CDR3 covers 16 residues. V lost 2 bases and J 1 base, leaving 12 bases between the germline ends. The germline V gene encodes CDR1 LGHDT and CDR2 YNNKEL (reference sequence). CDR3 loop: CASSQYTGGSGNTIYF. CDR3 DNA: TGTGCCAGCAGCCAATATACTGGAGGTTCTGGAAACACCATATATTTT.

The V gene is TRBV25-1, the J gene TRBJ1-2; TRBD1 might be the D (5 bases). The germline gives CDR1 MGHDK, CDR2 SYGVNS. V lost 8 bases to trimming and J lost 9 bases, with 22 bases between them. This CDR3 spans 14 amino acids. This CDR3 reads CASLGADSQRSYTF. CDR3 sequence (DNA): TGTGCCAGCCTTGGGGCAGATTCCCAGAGGAGCTACACCTTC.

The chain recombines TRBV28 with TRBJ1-1; no clear D. The CDR3 extends over 14 amino acids. V lost 6 bases to trimming and J lost 3 bases, with 14 bases between them. Germline V gene lookup returns CDR1 MDHEN and CDR2 SYDVKM. CDR3 protein: CASSRREAHTEAFF. In DNA, the CDR3 is TGTGCCAGCAGCCGCCGGGAGGCCCACACTGAAGCTTTCTTT.

The rearrangement joins TRBV11-2 to TRBJ1-4; no reliable D call. Trimming stripped 1 base from V and 5 bases from J, with 5 bases between. Germline V gives CDR1 SGHAT, CDR2 FQNNGV. The CDR3 extends over 13 amino acids. For the CDR3, the DNA is TGTGCCAGCAGCTTAGGCAGGAATGAAAAACTGTTTTTT. Translated, it gives CASSLGRNEKLFF.

The V call is TRBV19, the J call TRBJ1-1; D perhaps matches TRBD1 (6 bases). This CDR3 is 15 amino acids long. Germline assignment: CDR1 LNHDA and CDR2 SQIVND (reference sequence). The V end was cut by 10 bases, the J end by 6 bases, with 24 bases between. This CDR3 is CATLQGTGVPAEAFF. CDR3 sequence (DNA): TGTGCCACACTCCAGGGGACCGGGGTTCCCGCTGAAGCTTTCTTT.